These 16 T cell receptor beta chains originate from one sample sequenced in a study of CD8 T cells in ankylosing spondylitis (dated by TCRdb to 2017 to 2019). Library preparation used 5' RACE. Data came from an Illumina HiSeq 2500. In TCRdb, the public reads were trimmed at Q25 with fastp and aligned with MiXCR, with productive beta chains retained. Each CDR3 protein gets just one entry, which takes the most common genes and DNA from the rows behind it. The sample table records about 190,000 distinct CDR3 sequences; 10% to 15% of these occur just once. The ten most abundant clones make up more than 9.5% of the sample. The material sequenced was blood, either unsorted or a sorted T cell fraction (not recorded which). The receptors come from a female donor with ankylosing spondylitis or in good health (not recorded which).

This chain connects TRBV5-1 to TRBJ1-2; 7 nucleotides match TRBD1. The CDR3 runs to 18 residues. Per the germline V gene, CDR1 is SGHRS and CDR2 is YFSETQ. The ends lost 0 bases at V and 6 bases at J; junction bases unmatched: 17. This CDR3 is CASSLVGGISLQGDGYTF. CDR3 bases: TGCGCCAGCAGCTTGGTGGGTGGCATCTCTCTGCAGGGGGATGGCTACACCTTC.

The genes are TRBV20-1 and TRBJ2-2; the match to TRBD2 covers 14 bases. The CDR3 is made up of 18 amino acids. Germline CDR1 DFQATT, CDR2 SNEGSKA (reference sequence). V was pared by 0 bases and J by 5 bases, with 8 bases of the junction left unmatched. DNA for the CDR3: TGCAGTGCTAGAGATCAGACTAGCGGGAGGGCGGAAACCGGGGAGCTGTTTTTT. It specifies CSARDQTSGRAETGELFF.

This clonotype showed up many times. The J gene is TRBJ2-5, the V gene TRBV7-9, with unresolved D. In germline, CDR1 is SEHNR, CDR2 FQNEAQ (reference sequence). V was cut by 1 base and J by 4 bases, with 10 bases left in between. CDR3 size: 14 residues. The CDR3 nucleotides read TGTGCCAGCAGCTTAGGGAACCCCGGAGAGACCCAGTACTTC. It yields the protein CASSLGNPGETQYF.

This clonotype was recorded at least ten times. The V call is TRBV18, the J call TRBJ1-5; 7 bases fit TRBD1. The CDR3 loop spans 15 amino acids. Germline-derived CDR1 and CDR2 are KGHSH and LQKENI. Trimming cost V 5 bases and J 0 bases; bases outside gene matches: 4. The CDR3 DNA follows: TGTGCCAGCTCAGCTACAGGGGATAGCAATCAGCCCCAGCATTTT. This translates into CASSATGDSNQPQHF.

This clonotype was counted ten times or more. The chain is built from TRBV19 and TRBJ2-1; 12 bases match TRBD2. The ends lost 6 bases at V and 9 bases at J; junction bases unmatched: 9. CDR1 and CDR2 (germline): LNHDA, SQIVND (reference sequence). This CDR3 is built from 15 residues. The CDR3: CASRIGLAGGVEQFF. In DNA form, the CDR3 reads TGTGCCAGTAGAATCGGTCTAGCGGGAGGGGTTGAGCAGTTCTTC. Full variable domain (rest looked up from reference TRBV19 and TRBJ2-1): DGGITQSPKYLFRKEGQNVTLSCEQNLNHDAMYWYRQDPGQGLRLIYYSQIVNDFQKGDIAEGYSVSREKKESFPLTVTSAQKNPTAFYLCASRIGLAGGVEQFFGPGTRLTVL.

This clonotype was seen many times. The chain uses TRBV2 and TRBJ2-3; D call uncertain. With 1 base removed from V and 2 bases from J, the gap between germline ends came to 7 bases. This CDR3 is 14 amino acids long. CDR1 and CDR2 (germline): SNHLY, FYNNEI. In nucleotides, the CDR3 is TGTGCCAGCAGTGAAGTTCTCCTCACAGATACGCAGTATTTT. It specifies CASSEVLLTDTQYF.

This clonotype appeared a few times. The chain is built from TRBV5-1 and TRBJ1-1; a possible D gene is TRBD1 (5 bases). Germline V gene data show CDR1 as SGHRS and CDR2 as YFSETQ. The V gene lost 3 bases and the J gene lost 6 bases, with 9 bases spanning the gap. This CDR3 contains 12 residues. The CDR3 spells CASSSGLPEAFF. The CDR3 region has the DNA TGCGCCAGCAGCTCAGGGTTGCCTGAAGCTTTCTTT.

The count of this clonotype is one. The CDR3 nucleotides read TGCGCCAGCAGCGCATTCCCGGGACAGGGAACCTACGAGCAGTACTTC. It codes for CASSAFPGQGTYEQYF. The chain joins TRBV5-1 to TRBJ2-7; 9 bases agree with TRBD1. The CDR3 has 16 residues. V shed 4 bases and J 2 bases; nucleotides not matched to a gene: 10. Germline loops: CDR1 SGHRS, CDR2 YFSETQ.

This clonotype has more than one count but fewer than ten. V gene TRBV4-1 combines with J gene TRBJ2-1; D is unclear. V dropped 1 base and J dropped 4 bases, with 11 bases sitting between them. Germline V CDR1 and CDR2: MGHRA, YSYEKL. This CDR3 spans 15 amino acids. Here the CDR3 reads CASSQVVSGYNEQFF. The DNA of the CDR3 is TGCGCCAGCAGCCAAGTTGTGTCTGGGTACAATGAGCAGTTCTTC.

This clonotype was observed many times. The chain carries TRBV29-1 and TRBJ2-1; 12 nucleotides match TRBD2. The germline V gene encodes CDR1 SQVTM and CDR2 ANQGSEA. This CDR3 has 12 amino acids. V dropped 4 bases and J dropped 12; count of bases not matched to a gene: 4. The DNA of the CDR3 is TGCAGCGTTGGACTAGCGGGAGCGGGGCAGTTCTTC. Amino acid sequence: CSVGLAGAGQFF.

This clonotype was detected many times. For the CDR3, the DNA is TGTGCCAGCAGCCTTGGACGGCGGAACACCGGGGAGCTGTTTTTT. Its protein is CASSLGRRNTGELFF. V usage is TRBV12-3 or TRBV12-4 and J usage is TRBJ2-2, with unresolved D. V dropped 6 bases and J dropped 1 base, with 12 bases sitting between them. CDR3 length equals 15 residues.

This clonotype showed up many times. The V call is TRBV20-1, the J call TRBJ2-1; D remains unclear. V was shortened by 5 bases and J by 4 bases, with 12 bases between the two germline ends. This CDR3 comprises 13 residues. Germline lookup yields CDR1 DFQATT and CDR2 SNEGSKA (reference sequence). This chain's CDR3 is CSAALGTYNEQFF. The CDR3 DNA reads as TGCAGTGCTGCCCTTGGTACTTACAATGAGCAGTTCTTC.

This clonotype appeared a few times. CDR3 DNA: TGTGCCAGCAGCTTATACCGGGGACCTAACTATGGCTACACCTTC. Residues: CASSLYRGPNYGYTF. This chain joins TRBV7-2 and TRBJ1-2; possibly TRBD1 for D (5 bases). V gave up 2 bases and J gave up 0 bases, with 10 bases separating them. Germline CDR1 is SGHTA and CDR2 is FQGNSA. This CDR3 has 15 amino acids.

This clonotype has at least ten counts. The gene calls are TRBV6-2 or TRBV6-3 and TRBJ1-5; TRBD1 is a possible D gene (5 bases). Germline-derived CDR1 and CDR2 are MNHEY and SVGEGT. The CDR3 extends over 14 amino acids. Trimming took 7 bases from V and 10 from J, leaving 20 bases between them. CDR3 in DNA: TGTGCCAGCACCTTATTTTGGGGGGAGCAACCCCAGCATTTT. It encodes CASTLFWGEQPQHF.

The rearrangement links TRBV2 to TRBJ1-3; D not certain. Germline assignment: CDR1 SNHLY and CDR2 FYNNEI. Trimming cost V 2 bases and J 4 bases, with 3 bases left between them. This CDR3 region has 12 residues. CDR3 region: CASSELGNTIYF. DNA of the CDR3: TGTGCCAGCAGTGAACTCGGAAACACCATATATTTT.

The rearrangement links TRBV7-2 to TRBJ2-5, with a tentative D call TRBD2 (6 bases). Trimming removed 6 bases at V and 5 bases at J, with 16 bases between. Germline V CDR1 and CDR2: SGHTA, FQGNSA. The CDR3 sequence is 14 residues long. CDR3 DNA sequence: TGTGCCAGCAGTCCCGGGACTGGCGGGGAGACCCAGTACTTC. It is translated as CASSPGTGGETQYF.